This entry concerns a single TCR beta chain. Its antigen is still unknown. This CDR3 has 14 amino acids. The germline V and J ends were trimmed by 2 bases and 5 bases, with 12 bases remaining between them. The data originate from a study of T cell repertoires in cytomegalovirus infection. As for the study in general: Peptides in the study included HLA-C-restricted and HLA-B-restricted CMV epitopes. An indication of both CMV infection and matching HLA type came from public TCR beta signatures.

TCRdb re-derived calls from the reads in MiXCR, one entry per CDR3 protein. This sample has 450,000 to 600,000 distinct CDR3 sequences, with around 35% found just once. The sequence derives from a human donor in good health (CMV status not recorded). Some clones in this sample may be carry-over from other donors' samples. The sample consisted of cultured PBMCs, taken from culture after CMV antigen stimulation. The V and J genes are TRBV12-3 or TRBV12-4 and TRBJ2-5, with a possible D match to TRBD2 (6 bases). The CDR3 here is CASSLNLGGETQYF. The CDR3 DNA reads TGTGCCAGCAGTTTAAACCTTGGGGGGGAGACCCAGTACTTC.